Listed below are T cell receptor beta chains from one sample, sequenced in a study of post-analysis software for immune sequencing data. TCRdb reprocessed the PCR reads with MiXCR, giving one entry per CDR3 protein. The repertoire holds about 770,000 distinct CDR3 sequences, with just over 45% as singletons. Sequences were obtained from blood. Source of these receptors: a girl aged 10 to 17 with multiple sclerosis. Both conserved end residues are part of each CDR3. Each record gives: V gene, CDR3 length, D gene, clone size, J gene, CDR3 DNA, CDR3 protein. A D gene is named only where the DNA matches it firmly. Clone sizes are given selectively: once, few, many, or a class where the clone is expanded.

V gene: TRBV2
CDR3 length: 15
D gene: .
clone size: few
J gene: TRBJ1-2
CDR3 DNA: TGTGCCAGCAGCGCCGAAGGGGGGAGAAACTATGGCTACACCTTC
CDR3 protein: CASSAEGGRNYGYTF

V gene: TRBV27
CDR3 length: 13
D gene: TRBD1
clone size: .
J gene: TRBJ2-7
CDR3 DNA: TGTGCCAGCAGTTTCGGTGCAGGGGGAGAGCAGTACTTC
CDR3 protein: CASSFGAGGEQYF

V gene: TRBV24-1
CDR3 length: 14
D gene: .
clone size: .
J gene: TRBJ2-2
CDR3 DNA: TGTGCCACCAGTGGGGTCCCCTCCACCGGGGAGCTGTTTTTT
CDR3 protein: CATSGVPSTGELFF

V gene: TRBV10-3
CDR3 length: 14
D gene: TRBD1
clone size: once
J gene: TRBJ2-1
CDR3 DNA: TGTGCCATCAGTGAAGGGGGCGAGTACAATGAGCAGTTCTTC
CDR3 protein: CAISEGGEYNEQFF

V gene: TRBV6-5
CDR3 length: 16
D gene: .
clone size: .
J gene: TRBJ2-5
CDR3 DNA: TGTGCCAGCAGTTACTCCGAACTAGTAGCACAAGAGACCCAGTACTTC
CDR3 protein: CASSYSELVAQETQYF

V gene: TRBV27
CDR3 length: 15
D gene: .
clone size: .
J gene: TRBJ2-7
CDR3 DNA: TGTGCCAGCAGCCCCCGAGGGTACTCCTCCTACGAGCAGTACTTC
CDR3 protein: CASSPRGYSSYEQYF

V gene: TRBV6-2/TRBV6-3
CDR3 length: 15
D gene: .
clone size: once
J gene: TRBJ2-3
CDR3 DNA: TGTGCCAGCAGTTACGGCGGGCCGCAGACAGATACGCAGTATTTT
CDR3 protein: CASSYGGPQTDTQYF

V gene: TRBV20-1
CDR3 length: 15
D gene: TRBD2
clone size: .
J gene: TRBJ2-3
CDR3 DNA: TGCAGTGCATGCGTTGACGGGAGGCGGCAAGATACGCAGTATTTT
CDR3 protein: CSACVDGRRQDTQYF

V gene: TRBV7-3
CDR3 length: 14
D gene: .
clone size: once
J gene: TRBJ2-2
CDR3 DNA: TGTGCCAGCAGCTTAAGTTCCCACACCGGGGAGCTGTTTTTT
CDR3 protein: CASSLSSHTGELFF

V gene: TRBV20-1
CDR3 length: 14
D gene: TRBD2
clone size: few
J gene: TRBJ2-7
CDR3 DNA: TGCAGTGCTAGTCTAGCGGGCCTAACCTACGAGCAGTACTTC
CDR3 protein: CSASLAGLTYEQYF

V gene: TRBV29-1
CDR3 length: 16
D gene: TRBD2
clone size: .
J gene: TRBJ2-1
CDR3 DNA: TGCAGCGTCTCCCCCGGGACTAGCGGGAGAGGCAATGAGCAGTTCTTC
CDR3 protein: CSVSPGTSGRGNEQFF

V gene: TRBV7-2
CDR3 length: 16
D gene: TRBD1
clone size: few
J gene: TRBJ1-6
CDR3 DNA: TGTGCCAGCAGCTTAACCCTGACAGGGGCGAATTCACCCCTCCACTTT
CDR3 protein: CASSLTLTGANSPLHF

V gene: TRBV20-1
CDR3 length: 17
D gene: TRBD2
clone size: .
J gene: TRBJ2-5
CDR3 DNA: TGCAGTGCTATTAGACTAGCGGGAGGAGGTGCAGGCGAGACCCAGTACTTC
CDR3 protein: CSAIRLAGGGAGETQYF

V gene: TRBV10-3
CDR3 length: 14
D gene: .
clone size: .
J gene: TRBJ2-7
CDR3 DNA: TGTGCCATCAGTGAAAGCGGCCCTTCCTACGAGCAGTACTTC
CDR3 protein: CAISESGPSYEQYF

V gene: TRBV4-3
CDR3 length: 17
D gene: TRBD2
clone size: .
J gene: TRBJ2-1
CDR3 DNA: TGCGCCAGCAGCCAAGAGCCCCTAGCGGGAGCCTACAATGAGCAGTTCTTC
CDR3 protein: CASSQEPLAGAYNEQFF

V gene: TRBV10-3
CDR3 length: 14
D gene: .
clone size: .
J gene: TRBJ2-3
CDR3 DNA: TGTGCCATCAGTGACGGGACGGTGTCCGATACGCAGTATTTT
CDR3 protein: CAISDGTVSDTQYF

V gene: TRBV20-1
CDR3 length: 15
D gene: TRBD1
clone size: .
J gene: TRBJ2-1
CDR3 DNA: TGCAGTGCTAGTGACAGGGGCGGTACCTACAGTGAGCAGTTCTTC
CDR3 protein: CSASDRGGTYSEQFF

V gene: TRBV30
CDR3 length: 13
D gene: .
clone size: once
J gene: TRBJ2-1
CDR3 DNA: TGTGCCTGGAGTGTACAAGCGAATCTTGAGCAGTTCTTC
CDR3 protein: CAWSVQANLEQFF

V gene: TRBV15
CDR3 length: 15
D gene: .
clone size: few
J gene: TRBJ2-5
CDR3 DNA: TGTGCCACCAGCAGAAAGCCGGGCATCGGGGAGACCCAGTACTTC
CDR3 protein: CATSRKPGIGETQYF